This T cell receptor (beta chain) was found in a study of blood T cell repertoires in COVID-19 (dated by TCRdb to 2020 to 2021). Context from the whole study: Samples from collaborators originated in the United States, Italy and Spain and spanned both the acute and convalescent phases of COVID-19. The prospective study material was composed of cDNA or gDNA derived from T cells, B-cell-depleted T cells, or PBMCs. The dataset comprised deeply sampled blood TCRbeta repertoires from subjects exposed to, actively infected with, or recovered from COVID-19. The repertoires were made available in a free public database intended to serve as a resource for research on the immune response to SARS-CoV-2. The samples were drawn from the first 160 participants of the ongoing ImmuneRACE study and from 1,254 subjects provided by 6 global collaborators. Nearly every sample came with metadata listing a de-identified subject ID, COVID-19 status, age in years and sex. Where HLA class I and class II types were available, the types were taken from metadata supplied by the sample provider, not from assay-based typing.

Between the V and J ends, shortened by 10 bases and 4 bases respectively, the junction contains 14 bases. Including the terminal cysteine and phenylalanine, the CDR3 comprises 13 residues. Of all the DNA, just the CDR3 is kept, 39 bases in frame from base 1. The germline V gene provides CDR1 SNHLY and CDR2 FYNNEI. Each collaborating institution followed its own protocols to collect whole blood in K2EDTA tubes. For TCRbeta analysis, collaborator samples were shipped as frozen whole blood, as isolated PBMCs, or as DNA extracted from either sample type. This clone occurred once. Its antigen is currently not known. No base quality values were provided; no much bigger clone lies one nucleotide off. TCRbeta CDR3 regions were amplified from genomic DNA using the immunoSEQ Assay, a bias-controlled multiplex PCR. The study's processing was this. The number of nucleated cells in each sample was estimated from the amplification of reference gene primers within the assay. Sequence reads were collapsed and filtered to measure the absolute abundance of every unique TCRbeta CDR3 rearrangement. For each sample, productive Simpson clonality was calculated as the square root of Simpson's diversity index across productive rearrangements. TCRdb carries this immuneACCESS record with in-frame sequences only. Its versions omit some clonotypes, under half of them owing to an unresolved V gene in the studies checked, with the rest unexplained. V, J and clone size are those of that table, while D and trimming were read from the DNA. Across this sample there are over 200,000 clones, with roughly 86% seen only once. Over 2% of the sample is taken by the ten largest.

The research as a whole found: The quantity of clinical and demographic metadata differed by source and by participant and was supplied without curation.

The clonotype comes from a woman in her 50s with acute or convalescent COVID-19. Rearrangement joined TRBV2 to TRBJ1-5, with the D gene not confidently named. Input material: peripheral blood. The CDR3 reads CATRRDVNQPQHF. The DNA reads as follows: TGTGCCACTAGGCGGGATGTGAATCAGCCCCAGCATTTT.